This TCR beta chain was sequenced in a study of OX40 agonist ivuxolimab in advanced cancers. Study context: Ivuxolimab, an agonistic anti-OX40 (CD134) antibody, was given to patients. Prior therapy, whether anti-PD-1, anti-PD-L1 or anti-CTLA-4, was allowed, and approximately 37% had some.

CDR1 and CDR2 from the germline V gene are SGHVS and FQNEAQ. CDR3 length equals 13 residues. The V end lost 3 bases, the J end lost 4 bases, and 6 bases lay between the germline ends. Sequencing was performed with immunoSEQ multiplex PCR; in TCRdb, only in-frame clones are kept and a portion is missing. The sample records about 70,000 clones, around 88% being singletons. This clonotype was obtained from an adult with an advanced solid tumor such as melanoma, head and neck, liver or kidney cancer. The genes are TRBV7-8 and TRBJ2-2; D is unclear. The sample here was CD4+ or CD8+ T cells sorted from blood, taken in a trial of the OX40 agonist ivuxolimab. The CDR3 region has the DNA TGTGCCAGCAGCTTCAAGGGCACCGGGGAGCTGTTTTTT. Amino acid sequence: CASSFKGTGELFF.